These 20 T cell receptor beta chains originate from one sample sequenced in a study of T and B cells in COVID-19 patients. TRB rearrangements were amplified by multiplex PCR with BIOMED2 TRB-A/B primers. TCRdb itself ran the multiplex PCR reads through MiXCR, one entry per CDR3 protein. The table has 18,000 or so distinct CDR3 sequences, just over 35% seen once. Blood genomic DNA input for TRB amplification was roughly 250-500 ng. Sample: blood. Receptor source: a human donor with active COVID-19.

The chain couples TRBV19 to TRBJ2-2, with 12 bases aligning to TRBD2. The CDR3 length is 14 residues. V shed 9 bases, J shed 6 bases, and the junction held 5 bases outside the gene matches. Germline values: CDR1 LNHDA, CDR2 SQIVND (reference sequence). CDR3 in amino acids: CARRLAGASGELFF. Written as DNA, the CDR3 is TGTGCCAGAAGACTAGCGGGGGCTTCCGGGGAGCTGTTTTTT.

By frequency in the sample, this clonotype is medium-sized (0.01 to 0.1%). The rearrangement joins TRBV27 to TRBJ2-3; D unresolved. Germline assignment: CDR1 MNHEY and CDR2 SMNVEV (reference sequence). The CDR3 totals 13 residues. V lost 3 bases and J lost 7, with 11 bases in between. CDR3 in amino acids: CASSLPLSNTQYF. The CDR3 DNA reads as TGTGCCAGCAGTTTGCCACTTTCAAATACGCAGTATTTT.

This chain joins TRBV6-5 and TRBJ1-1, with 8 bases identical to TRBD1. V gave up 2 bases and J gave up 4 bases; unmatched junction bases: 6. The V gene's germline CDR1 is MNHEY and CDR2 SVGAGI. This CDR3 spans 15 amino acids. CDR3 loop: CASSYQVTGATEAFF. DNA for the CDR3: TGTGCCAGCAGTTACCAAGTGACAGGGGCCACTGAAGCTTTCTTT.

About this clonotype: With a much larger clone just one base away, this may be a read error. This chain joins TRBV29-1 and TRBJ2-3, with TRBD2 matching 8 bases. CDR1 and CDR2 (germline): SQVTM, ANQGSEA. The CDR3 sequence is 15 residues long. V gave up 5 bases and J gave up 2 bases; unmatched junction bases: 9. DNA of the CDR3: TGCAGCGTTACTCCGGGGGGGGAGAACACAGATACGCAGTATTTT. Translated: CSVTPGGENTDTQYF.

The chain combines TRBV6-2 or TRBV6-3 with TRBJ1-2, with D unclear. V was pared by 6 bases and J by 4 bases, with 18 bases between. This CDR3 region has 15 residues. The germline gives CDR1 MNHEY, CDR2 SVGEGT. The CDR3 DNA sequence: TGTGCCAGCAGACCTGGAATCCGGGAAAGCTATGGCTACACCTTC. Its translation is CASRPGIRESYGYTF.

The CDR3 DNA is TGTGCCAGTAGGTTTGAGGGGCGCGGGTTGGACACTGAAGCTTTCTTT. This translates into CASRFEGRGLDTEAFF. V is TRBV19 and J is TRBJ1-1; TRBD1 might be the D (5 bases). The CDR3 has 16 residues. With 6 bases removed from V and 3 bases from J, the gap between germline ends came to 20 bases. Germline CDR1 reads LNHDA; CDR2 reads SQIVND (reference sequence).

This clonotype has only a few counts. V gene TRBV27 combines with J gene TRBJ1-4; D possibly corresponds to TRBD1 (5 bases). CDR1 and CDR2 from the germline V gene are MNHEY and SMNVEV (reference sequence). The CDR3 contains 18 residues. Trimming cost V 0 bases and J 0 bases, with 14 bases left between them. The CDR3 loop is CASSLSRRGVTTNEKLFF. The CDR3 nucleotides are TGTGCCAGCAGTTTATCGCGGCGGGGGGTGACAACTAATGAAAAACTGTTTTTT.

The chain combines TRBV4-1 with TRBJ2-4, with TRBD1 as a possible D gene (7 bases). This CDR3 spans 15 amino acids. V was clipped by 1 base and J by 5 bases, with 12 bases between them. From germline, CDR1 is MGHRA and CDR2 YSYEKL. CDR3 residues: CASSQGRGQENIQYF. The CDR3 DNA reads TGCGCCAGCAGCCAAGGGAGGGGGCAAGAAAACATTCAGTACTTC.

The table lists this clonotype with a few counts. J is TRBJ2-3 and V is TRBV7-9; TRBD2 matches at 7 bases. CDR1 and CDR2 from the germline V gene are SEHNR and FQNEAQ (reference sequence). Germline trimming cut 4 bases from V and 4 bases from J; bases unmatched to any gene: 5. CDR3 size: 14 residues. Written as DNA, the CDR3 is TGTGCCAGCAGCTCCGGGGGGACGGCAGATACGCAGTATTTT. This translates into CASSSGGTADTQYF.

This clonotype was picked up a small number of times. CDR3 sequence reads: CASSLRDQETQYF. The CDR3 nucleotides are TGTGCCAGCAGTTTACGGGACCAAGAGACCCAGTACTTC. V is TRBV12-3 or TRBV12-4 and J is TRBJ2-5; unclear D gene. The CDR3 is 13 amino acids. Deletions cut 2 bases from V and 0 bases from J, with 4 bases between.

V usage is TRBV19 and J usage is TRBJ2-5; TRBD2 aligns across 11 bases. The CDR3 has 16 residues. The V and J ends lost 5 bases and 3 bases, in that order; junction bases with no gene match: 8. Germline V CDR1 and CDR2: LNHDA, SQIVND (reference sequence). The CDR3 DNA reads TGTGCCAGTAGTTATGGGGAGGGACTAGCGGAAGAGACCCAGTACTTC. This encodes CASSYGEGLAEETQYF.

This clonotype has just a few counts. V is TRBV6-1 and J is TRBJ2-3; tentative D call: TRBD1 (5 bases). The CDR3 spans 14 residues. The V end was cut by 7 bases, the J end by 4 bases, with 15 bases between. Germline CDR1 MNHNS, CDR2 SASEGT. Written as DNA, the CDR3 is TGTGCCAGCACCACCAGACAGAACCCAGATACGCAGTATTTT. Translating it yields CASTTRQNPDTQYF.

This chain joins TRBV19 and TRBJ1-5; a weak D match, TRBD1 (5 bases). Germline V CDR1 and CDR2: LNHDA, SQIVND (reference sequence). The V gene lost 6 bases and the J gene lost 4 bases, with 16 bases spanning the gap. CDR3 size: 15 residues. The DNA of the CDR3 is TGTGCCAGTAGCAGGGACCCCTTCGGTAATCAGCCCCAGCATTTT. Translated: CASSRDPFGNQPQHF.

The chain couples TRBV19 to TRBJ1-5; D unresolved. Gene TRBJ2-3 matches the end of the DNA better, so the J call may be wrong. Germline CDR1 and CDR2: LNHDA and SQIVND (reference sequence). This CDR3 has 13 amino acids. The chain's CDR3 is CASSKYSNQPQYF. CDR3 DNA sequence: TGTGCCAGTAGTAAGTATAGCAATCAGCCCCAGTATTTT.

This clonotype turned up a few times. The CDR3 spells CAISESGANEQFF. In nucleotides, the CDR3 is TGTGCCATCAGTGAGTCGGGGGCCAATGAGCAGTTCTTC. This chain connects TRBV10-3 to TRBJ2-1, with D perhaps matching TRBD1 (6 bases). V was pared by 0 bases and J by 6 bases, with 6 bases between. The CDR3 sequence is 13 residues long. The germline V gene encodes CDR1 ENHRY and CDR2 SYGVKD.

This clonotype has more than one count but fewer than ten. V is TRBV6-5 and J is TRBJ1-1; D uncertain. CDR3 length: 14 amino acids. Germline CDR1 and CDR2: MNHEY and SVGAGI. V dropped 2 bases and J dropped 1 base, with 8 bases sitting between them. The CDR3 sequence is CASSYRAPNTEAFF. In DNA form, the CDR3 reads TGTGCCAGCAGTTACCGGGCACCGAACACTGAAGCTTTCTTT.

The V gene is TRBV10-3, the J gene TRBJ2-2, with a weak D call TRBD1 (5 bases). Germline CDR1 and CDR2: ENHRY and SYGVKD. CDR3 length: 18 residues. V was shortened by 7 bases and J by 1 base, with 22 bases between the two germline ends. CDR3 residues: CAIMASLSEQGNTGELFF. CDR3 DNA: TGTGCCATCATGGCCTCACTCTCAGAGCAGGGGAACACCGGGGAGCTGTTTTTT.

The rearrangement joins TRBV19 to TRBJ1-1; D is possibly TRBD1 (6 bases). The germline V and J ends were trimmed by 6 bases and 6 bases, with 17 bases remaining between them. The CDR3 runs to 14 residues. Germline V gene lookup returns CDR1 LNHDA and CDR2 SQIVND (reference sequence). DNA of the CDR3: TGTGCCAGTAGACCTCTTTGGGGGCAGGCTGAAGCTTTCTTT. Amino acids: CASRPLWGQAEAFF.

This sequence joins TRBV6-5 and TRBJ2-7, with 10 nucleotides matching TRBD1. Germline V gene data show CDR1 as MNHEY and CDR2 as SVGAGI. V was pared by 6 bases and J by 7 bases, with 12 bases of the junction left unmatched. The CDR3 is 15 residues long. DNA of the CDR3: TGTGCCAGCAGGGCAGACAGGGGGCAGGCGTGGGAGCAGTACGTC. This gives the protein CASRADRGQAWEQYV.

The chain carries TRBV7-2 and TRBJ1-3; D perhaps matches TRBD1 (6 bases). This CDR3 has 14 amino acids. Trimming took off 1 base at V and 7 bases at J, with 11 bases between the two ends. Germline V lookup: CDR1 SGHTA, CDR2 FQGNSA. The CDR3 DNA reads as TGTGCCAGCAGCTTAGACGGACAGAGGAACACCATATATTTT. Encoded protein: CASSLDGQRNTIYF.